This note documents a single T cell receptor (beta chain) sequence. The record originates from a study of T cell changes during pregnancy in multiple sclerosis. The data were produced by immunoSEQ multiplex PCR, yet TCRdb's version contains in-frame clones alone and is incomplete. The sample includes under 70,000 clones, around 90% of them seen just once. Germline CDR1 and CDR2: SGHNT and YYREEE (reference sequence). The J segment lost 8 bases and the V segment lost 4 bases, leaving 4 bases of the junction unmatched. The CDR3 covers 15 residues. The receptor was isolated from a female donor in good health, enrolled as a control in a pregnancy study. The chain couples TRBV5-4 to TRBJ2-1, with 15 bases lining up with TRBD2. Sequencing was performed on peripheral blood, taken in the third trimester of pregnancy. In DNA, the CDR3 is TGTGCCAGCAGCATGGGACTAGCGGGAGGCCATGAGCAGTTCTTC. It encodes CASSMGLAGGHEQFF.